This TCR beta chain was captured in a study of cytomegalovirus exposure and HLA in healthy donors (dated by TCRdb to 2015 to 2018). As for the study more broadly: An earlier analysis of roughly 610 of the donors reported 250 to 300 Gb of sequence data and 95 million to 140 million unique TCR beta sequences obtained from approximately 180 million T cells. An early release that covered about 640 HLA-typed donors contained approximately 300 gigabases of sequencing data and 80 million or so unique TCR sequences. Among the roughly 380 genotyped donors, approximately 77% belonged to the genetic ancestry cluster associated with self-reported Caucasian donors. The study aimed to test whether cataloging public T cell receptors could reveal signatures of past pathogen exposure. Using immunosequencing, the study profiled T cell repertoires from fewer than 850 subjects and related those repertoires to cytomegalovirus serostatus. In addition to the first cohort of 666 subjects, a separate validation cohort of 120 different subjects was used. High-throughput TCR immunosequencing, statistical association of individual TCRs with disease status, and machine learning were combined to predict cytomegalovirus infection status. To study patterns of TCR occurrence, a later analysis re-analyzed previously published TCR beta repertoires from 650 to 750 donors and added high-resolution HLA genotyping. Rather than drawing on any new phenotypic data, the later analysis identified candidate immune exposures from TCR beta sequences and the way those sequences occurred across donors. In an earlier analysis of a few hundred of the donors, high-throughput TCR beta sequencing was used to judge whether each TCR beta V gene segment behaved as functional or pseudogenic. Alongside the repertoire data, information on donor age, sex, ethnicity and CMV serostatus was compiled. A later genetic analysis took genome-wide SNP genotypes for about three fifths of the 666 donors and used that subset as a discovery cohort. Every repertoire in the discovery cohort had been generated on one and the same sequencing platform. HLA typing covered class I and class II loci at four-digit resolution. Typing coverage differed by locus: A, B, C, DRB1 and DQB1 were typed in about 620-640 donors, DQA1 in 522, DPA1 in 600 to 610, and DPB1 in just under 490. A handful of DR-DQ haplotypes were handled as single units for association and clustering because linkage in the cohort was strong. Among a few hundred genotyped donors of the cohort, an average of 235,054 unique TCR beta nucleotide sequences were sequenced per donor, roughly 18% of them non-productive. Overall results and qualifications from the work: A cluster of highly shared sequence variants was judged likely to represent a technical artifact of the sequencing pipeline. Correlated functional status among segregating V segments might reflect linkage disequilibrium, but an unknown experimental factor could not be ruled out. A later analysis found that TCR association rates varied across HLA loci, with DRB1 alleles showing the most associated TCRs and HLA-C alleles the fewest. Immune exposure information for the cohort was limited to CMV serostatus. The presence/absence analyses assumed that sequencing depth was roughly uniform across donors, and that assumption may not be true. Because counts were too low, around 17 rarely observed V segments, including chromosome 9 orphons, were left out of the earlier analysis of approximately 500 of the donors. Assigning TCR associations to individual alleles was difficult when HLA alleles, especially DR and DQ, strongly co-occurred. The authors suggested that the approach could potentially be generalized to other disease states and immunological phenotypes. A further reported finding was that TCR beta sequences accurately predicted the HLA-A and HLA-B alleles for most subjects in the first cohort. Cytomegalovirus status was reported to be diagnosed by the classifier with high specificity and sensitivity in both the original and validation cohorts. In vitro tests confirmed that a few of the cytomegalovirus-associated TCR beta chains recognize cytomegalovirus antigens. In the study, roughly 160 TCR beta chains were listed as associated with cytomegalovirus. Because some donors lacked HLA typing at each locus, the association tests relied only on the typed subset. A later analysis associated about 18,000 TCR beta sequences with specific HLA alleles at a false discovery rate of 0.05. According to a later analysis, most CMV-associated TCR beta chains appeared to be HLA-restricted, and the HLA associations seemed to be driven largely by CMV exposure. Some IMGT-functional V segments, including TRBV6-2 and TRBV6-3, could not be distinguished by the 87-base-pair reads and were therefore excluded. In a later analysis, HLA-associated TCR beta chains showed more clonal expansion and lower generation probabilities than non-associated chains that were equally common. A later genetic analysis associated a missense DCLRE1C variant with V-gene and J-gene trimming of TCR beta chains, and an independent cohort replicated the association. Several of the top co-occurrence clusters appeared to be linked to parvovirus B19, influenza, CMV and Epstein-Barr virus, according to a later analysis. In this cohort, only TCR beta chains were sequenced, and detectable features were limited by the absence of alpha or paired-chain data. A later genetic analysis reported fewer N-insertions in productive TCRs among donors in an Asian-associated ancestry cluster than the roughly 690-donor mean. Across donors, most TCR sequences were observed very rarely, whereas some public TCRs were present in many individuals. In an earlier analysis of around 500 of the donors, most TCR beta V segments appeared in productive rearrangements about 90% or about 30% of the time, broadly matching IMGT annotations.

In the case of this clone: Its antigen target is currently unknown. There are no base qualities to consult, and no much larger clone falls within one base.

From cysteine to phenylalanine, the CDR3 is 14 amino acids long. The kept DNA is CDR3 alone, 42 bases in frame from the first base. The germline V gene yields MGHDK for CDR1 and SYGVNS for CDR2. V is reduced by 5 bases and J by 4 bases, leaving a spacing of 12 bases between them. The cohort was made up of about 670 healthy bone marrow donors. All cohort members were sampled while nominally healthy, although unrecorded immune exposures were likely present. The donor was CMV seronegative and belonged to the group of around 400 seronegative cohort members. A peripheral blood sample was collected from each donor, and TCR beta sequencing was performed on peripheral blood mononuclear cells. Genomic DNA was extracted from the blood cell samples with the Qiagen DNeasy Blood Extraction Kit. The library was built by means of the immunoSEQ multiplex PCR assay. For the multiplex PCR, a mixture combining 60 forward primers for TCR Vbeta segments and 13 reverse primers for TCR Jbeta segments was used. Amplification of the CDR3 region of rearranged TCR beta genes was performed with a multiplex PCR assay on genomic DNA. On the Illumina HiSeq System, the amplified TCR beta libraries were sequenced as 87-base-pair reads. Processing in the source paper ran as follows. In a later analysis, some 80 million unique TCR beta chains were counted across the approximately 640 repertoires, and roughly 10 million of these chains were shared by at least two donors. A nearest-neighbor algorithm error-corrected the raw reads and collapsed the reads into unique sequences, merging closely related sequences to remove PCR and sequencing errors. V, D and J gene segments were assigned by aligning CDR3 sequences to IMGT reference sequences. For a sequence to be retained, at least a six-nucleotide match to both a V gene segment and a J gene segment was required. Rearrangements were classified as productive when the CDR3 lacked stop codons and remained in frame with V and J, and all other rearrangements were classified as non-productive. Following IMGT convention, CDR3 was defined as the stretch from the second conserved V-encoded cysteine up to the conserved J-encoded phenylalanine. The earlier analysis of 550 to 650 of the donors excluded any sequence lacking an unambiguous match to a single V gene segment. An earlier analysis of 587 of the donors called V segments functional above 56.7% productive rearrangements and segregating when the between-donor standard deviation exceeded 5%. A statistical classification framework was built for diagnosing cytomegalovirus status from the catalog of TCR beta chain sequences. In a later analysis, TCR nucleotide sequences were compared against IMGT/GENE-DB human TR gene sequences so that V and J genes could be assigned. In a later analysis, CDR3 sequences and most-parsimonious VDJ recombination scenarios were assigned using the TCRdist pipeline. A later analysis defined each TCR beta chain by its CDR3 amino acid sequence plus V-gene family, and excluded reads lacking a unique V-gene family. In a later analysis, 450 to 600 highly shared, low-generation-probability nucleotide sequences were removed to address suspected cross-contamination and a sequencing artifact. A later analysis calculated a clonal expansion index for each public chain from normalized within-repertoire ranks of inferred template counts. In a later analysis, generation probabilities were computed with a VDJ recombination model fitted to out-of-frame rearrangements, and the resulting probabilities were checked against IGoR. A later analysis scored TCR-TCR, TCR-HLA and TCR-CMV co-occurrence with hypergeometric tests, applying a repertoire-size bias correction to TCR pairs. A later analysis estimated false discovery rates by permuting HLA or CMV assignments 20 times. A later analysis grouped co-occurring TCRs with DBSCAN, adding TCRdist sequence similarity when clustering within HLA-allele-positive subsets. Co-occurrence clustering excluded repertoires with fewer than 30,000 or more than 120,000 public chains, plus five with anomalous nucleotide sharing. TCRdb limited this immuneACCESS table to in-frame rearrangements with V and J called. A share of clones is missing; checked studies link under half to unresolved V genes, and the rest is unexplained. The DNA was the basis for D and trimming; V, J and clone size are from that table. This sample holds about 160,000 clones; roughly 87% were observed only once. Clones ranked in the top ten supply 0.65% to 0.9% of the sample.

What was sequenced was PBMCs. The rearrangement combines TRBV25-1 with TRBJ2-1; the D gene identity is not certain. This TCR derives from a woman younger than 45 in good health and CMV-seronegative. The sequence in DNA is TGTGCCAGCAGTCTATACCAGGCTTACAATGAGCAGTTCTTC. Its amino acids are CASSLYQAYNEQFF.